Presented here are 21 T cell receptor beta chains from one specimen sequenced in a study of T-cell reconstitution after alpha-beta-depleted transplantation in children (dated by TCRdb to the mid-2010s). The treatment or condition label corresponds to: allogeneic hematopoietic cell transplantation with graft depleted of TCRalphabeta T cells and CD19 B cells. Libraries were made using PCR. Instrument used: Illumina HiSeq 2500. TCR library preparation used molecular barcoding, with unique molecular identifiers applied to normalize quantification of the TCRbeta repertoire. TCRdb trimmed the raw reads at Q25, called clones with MiXCR and kept productive beta chains. Here each entry gathers all rows of one CDR3 protein and keeps the most common genes and DNA. The sample table lists around 370,000 distinct CDR3 sequences, roughly 16% of them with a count of one. Around 38% of the sample lies in the top ten.

This material consisted of PBMCs, mostly from graft donor cells, taken 360 days after TCRalphabeta/CD19-depleted stem cell transplant. These TCRs come from a male patient aged 2 to 9 who had a stem cell transplant for acute lymphoblastic leukemia, so the T cells may come from the graft donor.

The chain joins TRBV4-3 to TRBJ2-7; 10 nucleotides match TRBD2. Unmatched junction bases numbered 6, after V lost 4 bases and J lost 3 bases. CDR3 length: 15 amino acids. Germline V gene data show CDR1 as LGHNA and CDR2 as YSLEER. The CDR3 here is CASSRSGLAHYEQYF. The CDR3, as DNA: TGCGCCAGCAGCCGCTCGGGACTAGCGCACTACGAGCAGTACTTC.

The V and J genes are TRBV30 and TRBJ2-3; possibly TRBD2 for D (7 bases). The V and J ends lost 1 base and 2 bases respectively, with 16 bases between them. CDR1 is GTSNPN and CDR2 is SVGIG in the germline V gene (reference sequence). CDR3 size: 16 residues. The CDR3 here is CAWSGGGGKNTDTQYF. CDR3 DNA: TGTGCCTGGAGTGGCGGCGGGGGCAAGAACACAGATACGCAGTATTTT.

This clonotype was recorded a few times. The chain has TRBV3-1 and TRBJ2-7, with 7 bases aligning to TRBD2. V shed 1 base and J 3 bases; nucleotides not matched to a gene: 9. The CDR3 is made up of 16 amino acids. The germline V gene has CDR1 LGHDT and CDR2 YNNKEL (reference sequence). Written as DNA, the CDR3 is TGTGCCAGCAGCCAAGTGCCGGGAGGATCGTTCTACGAGCAGTACTTC. Encoded protein: CASSQVPGGSFYEQYF.

This clonotype was counted at least ten times. The chain couples TRBV11-1 to TRBJ2-6; D is possibly TRBD2 (5 bases). Germline loops: CDR1 SGHAT, CDR2 FQDESV (reference sequence). Trimming shortened V by 6 bases and J by 0 bases, and 18 bases separated the two germline ends. The CDR3 covers 18 residues. In DNA, the CDR3 is TGTGCCAGCAGGAGGAAACACAACGAGGGCTCTGGGGCCAACGTCCTGACTTTC. It is translated as CASRRKHNEGSGANVLTF.

This clonotype was found a few times. The chain combines TRBV5-1 with TRBJ2-7; the match to TRBD2 covers 13 bases. V trimming: 7 bases; J trimming: 5 bases; junction bases outside the gene matches: 6. The germline CDR1 and CDR2 sequences are SGHRS and YFSETQ. This CDR3 contains 14 residues. The CDR3 DNA reads as TGCGCCAGCGGCAGACTAGCGGGAGGTCACGAGCAGTACTTC. This gives the protein CASGRLAGGHEQYF.

This clonotype was counted many times. The chain employs TRBV5-1 and TRBJ2-3; tentatively, D is TRBD2 (6 bases). The V gene lost 0 bases and the J gene lost 1 base, with 9 bases spanning the gap. Per germline, CDR1 SGHRS and CDR2 YFSETQ. CDR3 length: 15 amino acids. CDR3 nucleotide sequence: TGCGCCAGCAGCTTGGCACCTAGCGGCACAGATACGCAGTATTTT. It codes for CASSLAPSGTDTQYF. The full variable domain, rest sourced from reference TRBV5-1 and TRBJ2-3, is KAGVTQTPRYLIKTRGQQVTLSCSPISGHRSVSWYQQTPGQGLQFLFEYFSETQRNKGNFPGRFSGRQFSNSRSEMNVSTLELGDSALYLCASSLAPSGTDTQYFGPGTRLTVL.

CDR3 DNA sequence: TGTGCCAGCAGGAACGGCGGGAGCTATGAGCAGTTCTTC. Translated, it gives CASRNGGSYEQFF. V gene TRBV6-2 or TRBV6-3 combines with J gene TRBJ2-1; 7 bases line up with TRBD2. CDR1 and CDR2 from the germline V gene are MNHEY and SVGEGT. The V segment lost 6 bases and the J segment 8 bases; nucleotides outside the gene matches: 7. The CDR3 contains 13 residues.

In DNA form, the CDR3 reads TGTGCCAGCTTTGAAACTAGCGGGAGGGTCTCTACAAATGAGCAGTTCTTC. Translation: CASFETSGRVSTNEQFF. V usage is TRBV6-1 and J usage is TRBJ2-1, with 13 bases lining up with TRBD2. The junction had 14 bases not matched to a gene; V was cut back by 8 bases and J by 7 bases. Germline CDR1 reads MNHNS; CDR2 reads SASEGT. The CDR3 is 17 residues long.

There are a few counts of this clonotype. The CDR3 spells CASSTSDNIQYF. The CDR3, as DNA: TGTGCCAGCAGTACTAGCGATAACATTCAGTACTTC. The rearrangement links TRBV5-7 to TRBJ2-4, with 7 bases that match TRBD2. TRBV5-7 belongs to the ORF category, with a function that is uncertain. This CDR3 is 12 amino acids long. Unmatched junction bases numbered 3, after V lost 5 bases and J lost 7 bases.

This clonotype was counted at least ten times. The J gene is TRBJ2-6, the V gene TRBV12-3 or TRBV12-4, with D perhaps TRBD1 (6 bases). Trimming pared 2 bases from V and 0 bases from J, leaving 11 bases between. The CDR3 has 17 residues. CDR3 DNA: TGTGCCAGCAGTTTAAAAATAGGGGGCTCTGGGGCCAACGTCCTGACTTTC. Translating gives CASSLKIGGSGANVLTF.

The chain links TRBV5-5 to TRBJ2-1, with 12 bases lining up with TRBD2. V lost 3 bases and J lost 1; bases outside the gene matches: 8. Germline V gene data show CDR1 as SGHKS and CDR2 as YYEKEE (reference sequence). The CDR3 covers 18 residues. CDR3 DNA: TGTGCCAGCAGCTCTAGACTAGCGGGAGATCGGTCCTACAATGAGCAGTTCTTC. Encoded protein: CASSSRLAGDRSYNEQFF.

This chain connects TRBV15 to TRBJ1-2; D is unclear. CDR1 and CDR2 from the germline V gene are LNHNV and YYDKDF (reference sequence). CDR3 length: 16 amino acids. V lost 1 base, J lost 4 bases, and 16 bases lay in between. The CDR3 region is CATSRGDSLKGYGYTF. The CDR3 DNA reads as TGTGCCACCAGCAGAGGTGACTCCCTTAAGGGCTATGGCTACACCTTC.

The rearrangement uses TRBV5-8 and TRBJ2-1, with D unclear. Per the germline V gene, CDR1 is SGHTS and CDR2 is YDEGEE. This CDR3 spans 13 amino acids. The V end was cut by 2 bases, the J end by 7 bases, with 10 bases between. The DNA of the CDR3 is TGTGCCAGCAGCTTTATCTCCTGGAATGAGCAGTTCTTC. Its translation is CASSFISWNEQFF.

The V gene is TRBV3-1, the J gene TRBJ2-7; tentative D call: TRBD1 (6 bases). With 4 bases removed from V and 2 bases from J, the gap between germline ends came to 12 bases. In germline, CDR1 is LGHDT, CDR2 YNNKEL (reference sequence). The CDR3 runs to 14 residues. The CDR3 DNA reads TGTGCCAGCAGCCGCACAGGGCCCCCCTACGAGCAGTACTTC. This codes for CASSRTGPPYEQYF.

Ten or more counts support this clonotype. The V and J genes are TRBV6-5 and TRBJ2-1, with unresolved D. Trimming removed 0 bases from V and 6 bases from J, with 6 bases in between. CDR3 length: 13 residues. Germline CDR1 MNHEY, CDR2 SVGAGI. The CDR3 coding sequence is TGTGCCAGCAGTTACTCGGAGCGCAATGAGCAGTTCTTC. The encoded protein is CASSYSERNEQFF.

The chain is built from TRBV11-2 and TRBJ2-2, with TRBD2 as a possible D gene (6 bases). Between the trimmed V and J ends, which lost 10 bases and 7 bases, there was a span of 19 bases. Germline CDR1 SGHAT, CDR2 FQNNGV. The CDR3 totals 14 residues. CDR3 bases: TGTGCCATCGGGAGAATTATTAGTGGCGGGGAGCTGTTTTTT. This encodes CAIGRIISGGELFF.

The CDR3 sequence is CASSRGQGTTAFF. The CDR3 nucleotides read TGCGCCAGCAGCCGTGGACAGGGAACAACGGCTTTCTTT. The chain is built from TRBV5-1 and TRBJ1-1; 8 nucleotides match TRBD1. The CDR3 runs 13 residues. CDR1 and CDR2 from the germline V gene are SGHRS and YFSETQ. Trimming at V came to 4 bases and at J to 11 bases, leaving 10 bases not matched to a gene.

CDR3 sequence reads: CASSQGVWSGGDNEQFF. The CDR3 nucleotides read TGCGCCAGCAGCCAAGGGGTATGGAGTGGGGGGGACAATGAGCAGTTCTTC. This sequence joins TRBV4-1 and TRBJ2-1; 7 nucleotides align to TRBD2. The V gene's germline CDR1 is MGHRA and CDR2 YSYEKL. CDR3 length: 17 residues. The V and J ends lost 1 base and 5 bases, in that order; junction bases with no gene match: 11.

The chain combines TRBV6-2 or TRBV6-3 with TRBJ2-1; 12 bases map to TRBD2. CDR1 is MNHEY and CDR2 is SVGEGT in the germline V gene. The CDR3 is 21 residues long. With 6 bases clipped from V and 6 bases from J, the junction kept 24 bases outside the gene matches. CDR3 DNA: TGTGCCAGCAGATCCCTCCGACTAGCGGGAGACCATCTACAGCGGCCCAATGAGCAGTTCTTC. This translates into CASRSLRLAGDHLQRPNEQFF.

The rearrangement links TRBV4-2 to TRBJ2-2; D remains ambiguous. The CDR3 contains 15 residues. The germline gives CDR1 LGHNA, CDR2 YNFKEQ. The V end was cut by 2 bases, the J end by 2 bases, with 9 bases between. The CDR3 here is CASSQLARNTGELFF. In nucleotides, the CDR3 is TGTGCCAGCAGCCAATTAGCACGAAACACCGGGGAGCTGTTTTTT.

This clonotype was counted only a few times. The chain combines TRBV5-6 with TRBJ1-5; TRBD1 is a possible D gene (5 bases). The CDR3 is 12 amino acids. V was clipped by 0 bases and J by 11 bases, with 9 bases between them. CDR1 and CDR2 from the germline V gene are SGHDT and YYEEEE. The CDR3 nucleotides are TGTGCCAGCAGCTTGGGCCGGGGGTCCCAGCATTTT. It encodes CASSLGRGSQHF.